A single TCR beta chain is shown here with its context. Its antigen is unidentified. V was clipped by 4 bases and J by 4 bases, with 17 bases between them. Germline V gene lookup returns CDR1 MDHEN and CDR2 SYDVKM. This CDR3 comprises 15 residues. This entry comes from a study of Graves' ophthalmopathy and Graves' hyperthyroidism. Moderate-to-severe activity, with CAS ≥3, NOSPECS ≥4 and duration under 3 months, characterized the donors with ophthalmopathy. From fresh peripheral blood, about 10 ml in volume, the PBMCs were obtained. Study results and limitations: The model achieved 55% to 71% sensitivity and 72% to 85% specificity for ophthalmopathy progression. Built on 13 signatures, a model told ophthalmopathy apart from stable hyperthyroidism with about 88% sensitivity and around 80% specificity.

The sequenced template was RNA, covering the TCR beta CDR3 region. The library came from an HTBI-primed first-round RT-PCR and a second-round multiplex PCR. From the multiplex PCR reads, TCRdb called clonotypes with MiXCR, one entry per CDR3 protein. Among 200,000 to 250,000 distinct CDR3 sequences listed, approximately 28% were seen once. Material: peripheral blood. J is TRBJ2-7 and V is TRBV28; D perhaps matches TRBD2 (6 bases). This TCR derives from a man aged 45-65 years with Graves' ophthalmopathy. Here the CDR3 reads CASSSISGSRYEQYF. CDR3 nucleotide sequence: TGTGCCAGCAGTTCAATATCCGGGAGCAGGTACGAGCAGTACTTC. Drawing the rest from reference TRBV28 and TRBJ2-7, the complete variable domain is DVKVTQSSRYLVKRTGEKVFLECVQDMDHENMFWYRQDPGLGLRLIYFSYDVKMKEKGDIPEGYSVSREKKERFSLILESASTNQTSMYLCASSSISGSRYEQYFGPGTRLTVT.